This is a list of T cell receptor beta chains from one sample in a study of blood T cell repertoires in COVID-19. Here immunoSEQ multiplex PCR was the method, and the copy in TCRdb shows in-frame clones only, minus some. The repertoire holds 150,000 to 200,000 clones, with roughly 80% as singletons. What was sequenced was peripheral blood. The receptors stem from a man in his sixties with acute or convalescent COVID-19. CDR3s include the opening cysteine and the closing phenylalanine or tryptophan. The D gene is left open where the match is weak. A clone size is listed for some rows: how often the clone was seen (once, few, many), or a class if it is expanded.

>few|17|TRBD2|TRBJ2-3|TRBV11-2
TGTGCCAGCAGCTTGAGTACCGTAGTTGGACTAGCGGATACGCAGTATTTT
CASSLSTVVGLADTQYF
>.|16|TRBD1|TRBJ1-1|TRBV18
TGTGCCAGCTCACCTTCCCAGGGGGCCTTGAACACTGAAGCTTTCTTT
CASSPSQGALNTEAFF
>.|14|TRBD1|TRBJ2-5|TRBV19
TGTGCCAGTAGTGGACAGGCAGCCCAAGAGACCCAGTACTTC
CASSGQAAQETQYF
>.|14|.|TRBJ1-5|TRBV19
TGTGCCAGTAGTACCTTAGGGGGTCGTCAGCCCCAGCATTTT
CASSTLGGRQPQHF
>.|18|.|TRBJ2-6|TRBV6-2/TRBV6-3
TGTGCCAGCAGTACCATACAGGGCTTGGGTGCTGGGGCCAACGTCCTGACTTTC
CASSTIQGLGAGANVLTF
>.|13|TRBD1|TRBJ1-2|TRBV27
TGTGCCAGCAGTTTGAGACAGGGCTATGGCTACACCTTC
CASSLRQGYGYTF
>.|13|TRBD1|TRBJ2-7|TRBV29-1
TGCAGCGTCCGGGACAGGGAATCCTACGAGCAGTACTTC
CSVRDRESYEQYF
>.|17|.|TRBJ1-2|TRBV19
TGTGCCAGTAGTGTCGTGCGGACACCACCTTCTTACTATGGCTACACCTTC
CASSVVRTPPSYYGYTF
>.|14|.|TRBJ2-5|TRBV6-5
TGTGCCAGCAGCCGGCGGGGCCTCCAAGAGACCCAGTACTTC
CASSRRGLQETQYF
>.|15|.|TRBJ2-3|TRBV6-5
TGTGCCAGCAGTTACGGGAGCTACAGCACAGATACGCAGTATTTT
CASSYGSYSTDTQYF
>once|14|.|TRBJ2-7|TRBV25-1
TGTGCCAGCAGCGCATATCGAGGCGGTTACGAGCAGTACTTC
CASSAYRGGYEQYF
>.|16|.|TRBJ1-2|TRBV7-9
TGTGCCAGCAGCCAAGAAGGGGTCGCGAGACTTTATGGCTACACCTTC
CASSQEGVARLYGYTF
>.|14|.|TRBJ1-5|TRBV2
TGTGCCAGCTCAGTTCAGGGGTGGAATCAGCCCCAGCATTTT
CASSVQGWNQPQHF
>.|17|TRBD1|TRBJ1-3|TRBV19
TGTGCCAGTAGTCTACGGACAGGGCAGTTCTCTGGAAACACCATATATTTT
CASSLRTGQFSGNTIYF
>.|15|TRBD1|TRBJ1-4|TRBV5-1
TGCGCCAGCAGCTTGGATAGGGCAGGGGGGCGAAAACTGTTTTTT
CASSLDRAGGRKLFF
>.|14|TRBD1|TRBJ1-2|TRBV7-2
TGTGCCAGCAGCCTGGACAGGGCTAACTATGGCTACACCTTC
CASSLDRANYGYTF
>.|15|TRBD1|TRBJ1-4|TRBV5-1
TGCGCCAGCAGTTTTACGTCCGGGACAGGTGAAAAACTGTTTTTT
CASSFTSGTGEKLFF
>.|15|.|TRBJ2-1|TRBV11-2
TGTGCCAGCAGAGACGTAGGAGGGCGTGGGAATGAGCAGTTCTTC
CASRDVGGRGNEQFF
>.|16|.|TRBJ2-3|TRBV2
TGTGCCAGCAGGGCCCCGGGACTGGGGAGCACAGATACGCAGTATTTT
CASRAPGLGSTDTQYF
>.|14|.|TRBJ1-1|TRBV7-9
TGTGCCAGCAGCCTCAGGAGGGAGGGAACTGAAGCTTTCTTT
CASSLRREGTEAFF
>.|14|.|TRBJ2-7|TRBV28
TGTGCCAGCAGTTTTGCAGGGGTACACAACGAGCAGTACTTC
CASSFAGVHNEQYF
>.|15|.|TRBJ1-1|TRBV19
TGTGCCAGTAGTATAGCACAGGGAATGAACACTGAAGCTTTCTTT
CASSIAQGMNTEAFF
>few|13|.|TRBJ1-6|TRBV4-2
TGTGCCAGCAGCGAGACAGTGAATTCACCCCTCCACTTT
CASSETVNSPLHF
>.|15|TRBD1|TRBJ1-4|TRBV5-1
TGCGCCAGCAGCTTACAGGGGGCTGGGAGTGAAAAACTGTTTTTT
CASSLQGAGSEKLFF
>.|12|.|TRBJ2-7|TRBV11-2
TGTGCCAGCAGTCCCACAGGATACGAGCAGTACTTC
CASSPTGYEQYF
>.|16|TRBD1|TRBJ1-1|TRBV9
TGTGCCAGCAGCCCGACCTCCCGGACAGGGAAAACTGAAGCTTTCTTT
CASSPTSRTGKTEAFF
>.|15|.|TRBJ1-5|TRBV7-9
TGTGCCAGCAGCTTAGGCGCCAGGGACAATCAGCCCCAGCATTTT
CASSLGARDNQPQHF
>.|13|.|TRBJ2-7|TRBV5-3
TGTGCCAGAAGCTTCGGACTTGTCTACGAGCAGTACTTC
CARSFGLVYEQYF
>.|16|TRBD1|TRBJ1-6|TRBV6-5
TGTGCCAGCAGTTACTCGACAGGGGCGGTAGAATCACCCCTCCACTTT
CASSYSTGAVESPLHF
>once|16|.|TRBJ1-5|TRBV2
TGTGCCAGCAGTGAAGGGGGGGGAGGTCGAAATCAGCCCCAGCATTTT
CASSEGGGGRNQPQHF
>few|15|TRBD1|TRBJ2-2|TRBV27
TGTGCCAGCAGTTTCTGGCAGGGGGCAACCGGGGAGCTGTTTTTT
CASSFWQGATGELFF
>.|15|.|TRBJ1-1|TRBV18
TGTGCCAGCTCACCAAGATCACAGGGTAGCACTGAAGCTTTCTTT
CASSPRSQGSTEAFF
>.|16|TRBD1|TRBJ2-3|TRBV5-1
TGCGCCAGCAGCTTCCCCGGGACAGCCAGCACAGATACGCAGTATTTT
CASSFPGTASTDTQYF
>.|16|TRBD1|TRBJ1-2|TRBV7-8
TGTGCCAGCAGCTTAGGGGTGACAGGGGTCATGGGCGGCTACACCTTC
CASSLGVTGVMGGYTF
>.|15|TRBD1|TRBJ2-7|TRBV6-5
TGTGCCAGCAGGGATTCCGGGACAGGGGCCTACGAGCAGTACTTC
CASRDSGTGAYEQYF
>.|13|TRBD2|TRBJ2-7|TRBV6-5
TGTGCCAGCAGACCCAGCGGGGGAACAGAGCAGTACTTC
CASRPSGGTEQYF
>.|16|.|TRBJ2-5|TRBV5-1
TGCGCCAGCAGCGCGGGGTACAGGGGAGGATCGGAGACCCAGTACTTC
CASSAGYRGGSETQYF
>.|14|TRBD1|TRBJ2-7|TRBV29-1
TGCAGCGTTGATAAGGGGACAGGGACCTACGAGCAGTACTTC
CSVDKGTGTYEQYF
>.|14|.|TRBJ1-2|TRBV24-1
TGTGCCACCAGCCCGGGGGGAGCTAACTATGGCTACACCTTC
CATSPGGANYGYTF
>.|16|TRBD2|TRBJ2-1|TRBV7-2
TGTGCCAGCAGCTCGTCTTCTAGCGGGGCCTACAATGAGCAGTTCTTC
CASSSSSSGAYNEQFF
>once|16|.|TRBJ1-2|TRBV6-6
TGTGCCAGCAGTTACATTACAGGGCTAAATGACTATGGCTACACCTTC
CASSYITGLNDYGYTF
>.|15|.|TRBJ2-7|TRBV14
TGTGCCAGCAGCCACGACAGTCAACTTTCCTACGAGCAGTACTTC
CASSHDSQLSYEQYF
>.|16|TRBD2|TRBJ2-1|TRBV5-1
TGCGCCAGCAGCTTCCCTAGCGGGGGGGCCAACAATGAGCAGTTCTTC
CASSFPSGGANNEQFF
>.|15|TRBD1|TRBJ2-5|TRBV25-1
TGTGCCAGCAGTGACCCCGGGACAGGAGCAGAGACCCAGTACTTC
CASSDPGTGAETQYF
>.|13|TRBD1|TRBJ1-2|TRBV6-2/TRBV6-3
TGTGCCAGCAGTTCCACAGGGGCCTATGGCTACACCTTC
CASSSTGAYGYTF
>.|13|TRBD1|TRBJ1-5|TRBV30
TGTGCCTGGAGTGTACAGGGGGATCAGCCCCAGCATTTT
CAWSVQGDQPQHF
>.|14|TRBD1|TRBJ1-2|TRBV30
TGTGCCTGGAGTCCGGACAGGGGGAACTATGGCTACACCTTC
CAWSPDRGNYGYTF
>.|14|TRBD1|TRBJ1-5|TRBV13
TGTGCCAGCAGCTTACAGGGGGCAGGCCAGCCCCAGCATTTT
CASSLQGAGQPQHF
>many|13|TRBD1|TRBJ1-1|TRBV3-1/TRBV3-2
TGTGCCAGCAGCCAAGGACAGGGGTTTGAAGCTTTCTTT
CASSQGQGFEAFF
>.|14|.|TRBJ2-7|TRBV10-3
TGTGCCATCAGTGATGCTAAGACAACCTACGAGCAGTACTTC
CAISDAKTTYEQYF
>.|13|.|TRBJ1-2|TRBV12-3/TRBV12-4
TGTGCCAGCAGTTACAGGGTGGGCTATGGCTACACCTTC
CASSYRVGYGYTF
>once|15|TRBD1|TRBJ2-7|TRBV24-1
TGTGCCACCAGTGATTCCGGACAGGGAATCTACGAGCAGTACTTC
CATSDSGQGIYEQYF
>.|13|.|TRBJ2-5|TRBV6-6
TGTGCCAGCAGCCCCGGGAAGCAAGAGACCCAGTACTTC
CASSPGKQETQYF
>once|12|.|TRBJ2-7|TRBV24-1
TGTGCCACCAGTGAACAGGGCGGGGAGCAGTACTTC
CATSEQGGEQYF
>.|14|.|TRBJ1-2|TRBV28
TGTGCCAGCAGTCTGGTGGGGGGAGGCTATGGCTACACCTTC
CASSLVGGGYGYTF